Below, one TCR beta chain is given with its context. Data came from immunoSEQ multiplex PCR; TCRdb stores just in-frame clones and leaves some out. Among 70,000 to 95,000 clones listed, approximately 94% were seen once. This entry is derived from a study of T cell changes during pregnancy in multiple sclerosis. V lost 6 bases and J lost 3, with 12 bases in between. Germline V CDR1 and CDR2: MNHEY, SVGAGI. The CDR3 runs to 13 residues. The material sequenced was peripheral blood, taken in the third trimester of pregnancy. This receptor was identified in a female donor with multiple sclerosis, enrolled in a pregnancy study. V and J are TRBV6-5 and TRBJ2-7, with a possible D match to TRBD1 (6 bases). The CDR3 protein is CASRNGQFYEQYF. In DNA, the CDR3 is TGTGCCAGCAGAAATGGACAGTTCTACGAGCAGTACTTC.